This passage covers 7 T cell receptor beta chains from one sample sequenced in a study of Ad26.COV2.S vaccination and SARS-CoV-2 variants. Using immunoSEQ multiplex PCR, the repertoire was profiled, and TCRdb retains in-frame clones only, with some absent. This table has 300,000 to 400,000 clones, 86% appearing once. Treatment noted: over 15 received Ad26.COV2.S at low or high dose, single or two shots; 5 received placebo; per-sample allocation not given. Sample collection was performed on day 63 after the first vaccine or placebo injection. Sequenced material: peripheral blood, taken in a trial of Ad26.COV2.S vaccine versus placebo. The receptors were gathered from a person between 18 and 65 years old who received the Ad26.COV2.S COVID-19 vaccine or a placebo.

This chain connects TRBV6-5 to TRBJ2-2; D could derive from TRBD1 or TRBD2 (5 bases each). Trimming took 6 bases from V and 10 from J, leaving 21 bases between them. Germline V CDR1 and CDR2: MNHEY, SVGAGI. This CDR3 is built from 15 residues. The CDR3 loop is CASSRRGTIQEELFF. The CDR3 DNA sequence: TGTGCCAGCAGCCGCCGAGGGACCATCCAGGAGGAGCTGTTTTTT.

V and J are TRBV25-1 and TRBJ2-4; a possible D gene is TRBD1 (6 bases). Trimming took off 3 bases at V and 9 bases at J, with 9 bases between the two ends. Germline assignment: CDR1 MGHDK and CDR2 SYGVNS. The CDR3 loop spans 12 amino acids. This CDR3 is CASSEGAGIQYF. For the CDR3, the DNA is TGTGCCAGCAGTGAGGGGGCGGGCATTCAGTACTTC. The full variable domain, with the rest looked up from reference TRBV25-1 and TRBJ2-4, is EADIYQTPRYLVIGTGKKITLECSQTMGHDKMYWYQQDPGMELHLIHYSYGVNSTEKGDLSSESTVSRIRTEHFPLTLESARPSHTSQYLCASSEGAGIQYFGAGTRLSVL.

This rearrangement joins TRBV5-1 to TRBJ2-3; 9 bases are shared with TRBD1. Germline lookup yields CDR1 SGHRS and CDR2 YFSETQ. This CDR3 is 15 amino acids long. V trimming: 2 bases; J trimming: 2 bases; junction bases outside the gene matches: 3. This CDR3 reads CASSLGTGNTDTQYF. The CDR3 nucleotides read TGCGCCAGCAGCTTAGGGACAGGGAACACAGATACGCAGTATTTT.

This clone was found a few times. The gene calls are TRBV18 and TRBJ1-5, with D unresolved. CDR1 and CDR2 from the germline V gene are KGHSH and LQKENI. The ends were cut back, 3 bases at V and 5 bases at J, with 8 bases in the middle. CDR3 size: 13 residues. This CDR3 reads CASSPGRDQPQHF. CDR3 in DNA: TGTGCCAGCTCACCGGGAAGGGATCAGCCCCAGCATTTT.

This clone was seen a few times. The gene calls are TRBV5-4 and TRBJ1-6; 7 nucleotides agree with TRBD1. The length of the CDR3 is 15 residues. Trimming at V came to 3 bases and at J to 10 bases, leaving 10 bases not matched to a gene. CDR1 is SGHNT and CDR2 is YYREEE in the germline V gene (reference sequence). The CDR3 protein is CASSSQGGFGSPLHF. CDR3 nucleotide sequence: TGTGCCAGCAGCTCGCAAGGGGGCTTCGGCTCACCCCTCCACTTT. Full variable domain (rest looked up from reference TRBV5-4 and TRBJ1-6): ETGVTQSPTHLIKTRGQQVTLRCSSQSGHNTVSWYQQALGQGPQFIFQYYREEENGRGNFPPRFSGLQFPNYSSELNVNALELDDSALYLCASSSQGGFGSPLHFGNGTRLTVT.

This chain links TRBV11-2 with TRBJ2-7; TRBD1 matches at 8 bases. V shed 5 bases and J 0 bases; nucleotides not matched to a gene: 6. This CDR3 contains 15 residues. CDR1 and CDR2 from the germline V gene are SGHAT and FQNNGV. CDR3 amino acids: CASSPGQGASYEQYF. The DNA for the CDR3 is TGTGCCAGCAGCCCAGGGCAGGGGGCCTCCTACGAGCAGTACTTC.

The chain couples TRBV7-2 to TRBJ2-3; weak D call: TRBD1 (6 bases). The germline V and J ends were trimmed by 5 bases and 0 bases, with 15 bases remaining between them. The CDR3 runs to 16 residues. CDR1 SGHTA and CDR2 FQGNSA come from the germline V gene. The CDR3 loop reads CASSPRFTGSTDTQYF. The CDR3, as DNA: TGTGCCAGCAGCCCCCGTTTTACAGGGAGCACAGATACGCAGTATTTT.